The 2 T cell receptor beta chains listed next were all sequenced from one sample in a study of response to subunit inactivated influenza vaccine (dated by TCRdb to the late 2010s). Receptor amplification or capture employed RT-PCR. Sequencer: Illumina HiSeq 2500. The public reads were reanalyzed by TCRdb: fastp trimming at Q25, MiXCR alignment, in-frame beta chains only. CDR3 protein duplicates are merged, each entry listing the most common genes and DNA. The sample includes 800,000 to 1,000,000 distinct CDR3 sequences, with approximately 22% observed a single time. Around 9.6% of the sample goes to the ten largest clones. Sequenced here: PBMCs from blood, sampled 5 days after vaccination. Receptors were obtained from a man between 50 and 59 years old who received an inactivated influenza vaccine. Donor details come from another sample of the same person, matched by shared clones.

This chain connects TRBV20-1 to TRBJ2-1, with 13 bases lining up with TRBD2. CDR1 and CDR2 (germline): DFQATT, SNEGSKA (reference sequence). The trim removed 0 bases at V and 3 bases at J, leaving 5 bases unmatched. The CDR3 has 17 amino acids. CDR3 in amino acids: CSARDTLAGGYYNEQFF. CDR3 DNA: TGCAGTGCTAGAGACACACTAGCGGGAGGGTACTACAATGAGCAGTTCTTC.

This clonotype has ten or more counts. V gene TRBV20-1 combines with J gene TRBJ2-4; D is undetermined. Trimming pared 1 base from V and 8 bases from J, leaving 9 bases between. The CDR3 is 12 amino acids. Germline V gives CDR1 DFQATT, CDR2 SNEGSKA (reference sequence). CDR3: CSARAPMDIQYF. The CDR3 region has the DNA TGCAGTGCTAGAGCCCCTATGGACATTCAGTACTTC.